The sequence of this T cell receptor (beta chain) was determined in a study of T cells in Graves' hyperthyroidism and ophthalmopathy. The investigators amplified TCR beta CDR3 regions from RNA transcripts. The HTBI primer set was used in a first-round RT-PCR of the TCR CDR3. TCRdb reprocessed the multiplex PCR reads via MiXCR and lists one record per CDR3 protein. The table includes over 450,000 distinct CDR3 sequences, approximately 17% detected once. Uncontrolled infection, other autoimmune disease, pregnancy and lactation each barred patients from inclusion. Germline lookup yields CDR1 MNHNS and CDR2 SASEGT. V lost 7 bases to trimming and J lost 2 bases, with 12 bases between them. This CDR3 is 14 amino acids long.

Sequenced: blood. The TCR sequence derives from a woman under 30 with Graves' ophthalmopathy. V usage is TRBV6-1 and J usage is TRBJ2-1; D is undetermined. The DNA of the CDR3 is TGTGCCAGCACCCGGAGTTCCACCTACAATGAGCAGTTCTTC. It translates to CASTRSSTYNEQFF.